Below are 20 T cell receptor beta chains sequenced from a single sample in a study of long-term antiretroviral therapy in people with HIV. Assay version v3.0 of immunoSEQ was used, and it was run at survey level. Profiling relied on immunoSEQ multiplex PCR, and the TCRdb table lists in-frame clones only, not all of them. This table has roughly 28,000 clones, roughly 80% appearing once. The material sequenced was unsorted PBMCs, taken 3 years after starting antiretroviral therapy. These receptors were taken from a middle-aged man with HIV.

The V and J genes are TRBV18 and TRBJ2-2, with 7 bases aligning to TRBD1. Germline V gene data show CDR1 as KGHSH and CDR2 as LQKENI. The CDR3 extends over 16 amino acids. V was pared by 3 bases and J by 4 bases, with 8 bases of the junction left unmatched. DNA for the CDR3: TGTGCCAGCTCACCCTTCCCGGGACAGACCACCGGGGAGCTGTTTTTT. Protein sequence: CASSPFPGQTTGELFF. Full variable domain (missing parts from reference TRBV18 and TRBJ2-2): NAGVMQNPRHLVRRRGQEARLRCSPMKGHSHVYWYRQLPEEGLKFMVYLQKENIIDESGMPKERFSAEFPKEGPSILRIQQVVRGDSAAYFCASSPFPGQTTGELFFGEGSRLTVL.

This sequence joins TRBV4-3 and TRBJ2-1; D not certain. Germline V gene data show CDR1 as LGHNA and CDR2 as YSLEER. V lost 0 bases and J 4 bases, leaving 10 bases between the germline ends. This CDR3 spans 15 amino acids. Here the CDR3 reads CASSQDQRSYNEQFF. The DNA of the CDR3 is TGCGCCAGCAGCCAAGATCAGCGTTCATACAATGAGCAGTTCTTC.

The CDR3 here is CASSYDGLNTEAFF. In nucleotides, the CDR3 is TGCGCCAGCAGCTACGACGGACTGAACACTGAAGCTTTCTTT. The V call is TRBV5-1, the J call TRBJ1-1; D gene ambiguous. The ends were cut back, 3 bases at V and 0 bases at J, with 9 bases in the middle. Germline CDR1 and CDR2: SGHRS and YFSETQ. The length of the CDR3 is 14 residues.

The chain joins TRBV10-1 to TRBJ2-7, with 12 nucleotides matching TRBD2. Unmatched junction bases numbered 0, after V lost 0 bases and J lost 3 bases. The germline gives CDR1 WNHNN, CDR2 SYGVQD (reference sequence). The CDR3 runs to 15 residues. Here the CDR3 DNA reads TGCGCCAGCAGTGAGTCGACTAGCGGGGGCTACGAGCAGTACTTC. Protein: CASSESTSGGYEQYF.

This chain uses TRBV5-1 with TRBJ2-7; D call uncertain. The germline gives CDR1 SGHRS, CDR2 YFSETQ. There are 14 residues in the CDR3. The V end lost 4 bases, the J end lost 0 bases, and 11 bases lay between the germline ends. CDR3 coding DNA: TGCGCCAGCAGCCCCCCGACGTACTCCTACGAGCAGTACTTC. Amino acids: CASSPPTYSYEQYF.

The V and J genes are TRBV10-3 and TRBJ2-1, with 7 bases matching TRBD1. Germline V gene lookup returns CDR1 ENHRY and CDR2 SYGVKD. J gave up 7 bases and V 6 bases, and 6 bases lay outside the gene matches. The CDR3 extends over 13 amino acids. CDR3 nucleotides: TGTGCCATCAGGGTGGACAGGATAAATGAGCAGTTCTTC. Its translation is CAIRVDRINEQFF.

This clone was counted once. V and J are TRBV19 and TRBJ1-6; D is unresolved. From germline, CDR1 is LNHDA and CDR2 SQIVND (reference sequence). The V and J ends lost 4 bases and 0 bases respectively, with 10 bases between them. This CDR3 is built from 16 residues. The CDR3 nucleotides are TGTGCCAGTAGTAGAACAGCGAGCTCCTATAATTCACCCCTCCACTTT. Amino acid sequence: CASSRTASSYNSPLHF.

The chain combines TRBV30 with TRBJ1-3, with D possibly TRBD1 on 6 matching bases. The germline gives CDR1 GTSNPN, CDR2 SVGIG (reference sequence). The CDR3 sequence is 16 residues long. V was clipped by 0 bases and J by 5 bases, with 17 bases between them. The CDR3 here is CAWSVVSGAARNTIYF. The CDR3, as DNA: TGTGCCTGGAGTGTAGTGTCAGGGGCCGCTAGAAACACCATATATTTT.

The chain has TRBV9 and TRBJ2-7, with TRBD2 matching over 8 bases. CDR1 and CDR2 (germline): SGDLS, YYNGEE. After removal of 0 bases from V and 9 bases from J, the junction contained 11 bases not matched to a gene. The CDR3 is 15 amino acids. The CDR3 region is CASSVEDSGTGGQYF. The CDR3 region has the DNA TGTGCCAGCAGCGTAGAAGATAGCGGGACGGGTGGGCAGTACTTC.

The V call is TRBV11-2, the J call TRBJ1-1; D remains unclear. This CDR3 is built from 11 residues. The germline gives CDR1 SGHAT, CDR2 FQNNGV. Trimming cost V 1 base and J 11 bases, with 8 bases left between them. The CDR3 bases are TGTGCCAGCAGCTTAGGGCCCGTGGCTTTCTTT. Its protein product is CASSLGPVAFF.

The J gene is TRBJ2-3, the V gene TRBV5-6, with 9 bases matching TRBD2. CDR3 size: 14 residues. V lost 4 bases, J lost 6 bases, and 6 bases stayed unmatched. Germline assignment: CDR1 SGHDT and CDR2 YYEEEE. CDR3 sequence reads: CASSLAGPRDTQYF. The CDR3 DNA follows: TGTGCCAGCAGCCTAGCGGGGCCGCGGGATACGCAGTATTTT.

The genes are TRBV7-9 and TRBJ1-6; TRBD1 might be the D (5 bases). There are 16 residues in the CDR3. The ends were cut back, 2 bases at V and 9 bases at J, with 17 bases in the middle. CDR1 SEHNR and CDR2 FQNEAQ come from the germline V gene (reference sequence). The chain's CDR3 is CASSLSTQGWGSPLHF. In nucleotides, the CDR3 is TGTGCCAGCAGCTTATCCACTCAGGGTTGGGGTTCACCCCTCCACTTT. The complete variable domain, with remaining parts taken from reference TRBV7-9 and TRBJ1-6, reads DTGVSQNPRHKITKRGQNVTFRCDPISEHNRLYWYRQTLGQGPEFLTYFQNEAQLEKSRLLSDRFSAERPKGSFSTLEIQRTEQGDSAMYLCASSLSTQGWGSPLHFGNGTRLTVT.

This clone has only a few counts. V is TRBV21-1 and J is TRBJ1-5; the DNA was not compared with TRBD1, the D call given in the table. TRBV21-1 is described as a pseudogene. This CDR3 has 11 residues. The CDR3 region has the DNA TGTGCCAGCACAACAGGATATCCCCAGCATTTT. Translated, it gives CASTTGYPQHF.

CDR3 loop: CASSRLDTNTGELFF. CDR3 nucleotides: TGTGCCAGCAGCCGACTCGATACCAACACCGGGGAGCTGTTTTTT. The chain combines TRBV27 with TRBJ2-2; D not resolved. CDR3 length equals 15 residues. Trimming took 6 bases from V and 2 from J, leaving 13 bases between them. CDR1 and CDR2 (germline): MNHEY, SMNVEV (reference sequence).

The genes are TRBV6-1 and TRBJ1-6; perhaps TRBD1 as D (5 bases). V was cut by 3 bases and J by 0 bases, with 12 bases left in between. The V gene's germline CDR1 is MNHNS and CDR2 SASEGT. This CDR3 is 17 amino acids long. In DNA form, the CDR3 reads TGTGCCAGCAGTGATTCAGGGACCCGCTCCTATAATTCACCCCTCCACTTT. Translating gives CASSDSGTRSYNSPLHF.

CDR3 in DNA: TGTGCCAGCAGCAATAAAGAGACCCAGTACTTC. Its translation: CASSNKETQYF. The chain combines TRBV21-1 with TRBJ2-5; TRBD2, as called in the table, went unchecked against the DNA. TRBV21-1 is marked as a pseudogene. The CDR3 extends over 11 amino acids.

V gene TRBV18 combines with J gene TRBJ2-1; D gene unclear. CDR1 and CDR2 from the germline V gene are KGHSH and LQKENI. The CDR3 length is 12 residues. Trimming took 3 bases from V and 8 from J, leaving 8 bases between them. CDR3 residues: CASSPLGDEQFF. CDR3 bases: TGTGCCAGCTCACCTCTTGGGGATGAGCAGTTCTTC.

This sequence joins TRBV4-1 and TRBJ2-7, with 8 nucleotides matching TRBD1. Germline V CDR1 and CDR2: MGHRA, YSYEKL. The CDR3 has 16 amino acids. The V segment lost 0 bases and the J segment 4 bases; nucleotides outside the gene matches: 8. The DNA for the CDR3 is TGCGCCAGCAGCCAAGATGGGTCCGGGACAGGTTACGAGCAGTACTTC. Its translation: CASSQDGSGTGYEQYF.

The chain joins TRBV11-1 to TRBJ2-7, with D perhaps being TRBD1 or TRBD2 (5 bases each). Germline CDR1 is SGHAT and CDR2 is FQDESV (reference sequence). Trimming shortened V by 1 base and J by 3 bases, and 13 bases separated the two germline ends. The CDR3 extends over 15 amino acids. The CDR3 protein is CASSLGGSGGYEQYF. CDR3 nucleotides: TGTGCCAGCAGCTTAGGTGGCTCTGGGGGCTACGAGCAGTACTTC.

This clone occurred a few times. The genes are TRBV9 and TRBJ2-7; D remains unclear. Trimming pared 1 base from V and 3 bases from J, leaving 8 bases between. Germline V lookup: CDR1 SGDLS, CDR2 YYNGEE. The CDR3 runs 13 residues. Here the CDR3 reads CASSVSPGYEQYF. In nucleotides, the CDR3 is TGTGCCAGCAGCGTATCCCCGGGCTACGAGCAGTACTTC.